This T cell receptor (beta chain) stems from a study of T cell responses to AZD1222 COVID-19 vaccine. Concerning this clone itself: Its antigen remains unknown.

Findings and caveats of the study: Only a handful of people who got AZD1222 tested seropositive at baseline. None of the repertoires were sampled until the peak T cell response had passed. Most donors were white British and more were female, and clonal diversity was possibly underestimated.

The V gene's germline CDR1 is SGHTA and CDR2 FQGNSA. Trimming shortened V by 1 base and J by 4 bases, and 5 bases separated the two germline ends. This CDR3 has 14 amino acids. Here immunoSEQ multiplex PCR was the method, and the copy in TCRdb shows in-frame clones only, minus some. This table holds approximately 160,000 clones, about nine tenths found once. The sequence came from an adult in good health. The genes are TRBV7-2 and TRBJ2-6; D not certain. The starting material was peripheral blood, obtained on day 0 of AZD1222 vaccination. CDR3 residues: CASSLGPGANVLTF. Here the CDR3 DNA reads TGTGCCAGCAGCTTAGGGCCCGGGGCCAACGTCCTGACTTTC.